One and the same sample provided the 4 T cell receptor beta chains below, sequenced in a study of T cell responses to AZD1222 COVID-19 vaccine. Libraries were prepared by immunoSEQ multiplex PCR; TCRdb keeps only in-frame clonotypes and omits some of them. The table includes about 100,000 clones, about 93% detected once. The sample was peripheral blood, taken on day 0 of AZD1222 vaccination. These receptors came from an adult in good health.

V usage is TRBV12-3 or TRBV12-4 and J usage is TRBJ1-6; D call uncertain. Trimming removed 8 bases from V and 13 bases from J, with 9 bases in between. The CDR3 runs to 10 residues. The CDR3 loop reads CASYSYPLHF. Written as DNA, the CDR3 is TGTGCCAGCTACAGTTACCCCCTCCACTTT.

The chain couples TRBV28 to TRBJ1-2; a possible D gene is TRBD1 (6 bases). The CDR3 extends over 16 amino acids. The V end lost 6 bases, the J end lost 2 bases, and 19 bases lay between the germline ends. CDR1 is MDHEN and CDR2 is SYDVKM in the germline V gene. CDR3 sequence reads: CASRILGGAINYGYTF. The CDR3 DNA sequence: TGTGCCAGCAGGATCCTCGGGGGGGCCATAAACTATGGCTACACCTTC.

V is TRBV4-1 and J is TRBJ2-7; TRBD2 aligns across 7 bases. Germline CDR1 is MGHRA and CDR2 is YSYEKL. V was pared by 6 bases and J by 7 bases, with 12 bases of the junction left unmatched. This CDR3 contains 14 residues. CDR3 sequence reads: CASRWGEGTGEQYF. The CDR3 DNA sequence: TGCGCCAGCAGGTGGGGGGAGGGGACGGGTGAGCAGTACTTC.

The CDR3 protein is CASSQGVSYNEQFF. Written as DNA, the CDR3 is TGTGCCAGCAGTCAAGGCGTATCCTACAATGAGCAGTTCTTC. This chain joins TRBV27 and TRBJ2-1, with unresolved D. This CDR3 region has 14 residues. V lost 5 bases, J lost 1 base, and 9 bases lay in between. The V gene's germline CDR1 is MNHEY and CDR2 SMNVEV (reference sequence).